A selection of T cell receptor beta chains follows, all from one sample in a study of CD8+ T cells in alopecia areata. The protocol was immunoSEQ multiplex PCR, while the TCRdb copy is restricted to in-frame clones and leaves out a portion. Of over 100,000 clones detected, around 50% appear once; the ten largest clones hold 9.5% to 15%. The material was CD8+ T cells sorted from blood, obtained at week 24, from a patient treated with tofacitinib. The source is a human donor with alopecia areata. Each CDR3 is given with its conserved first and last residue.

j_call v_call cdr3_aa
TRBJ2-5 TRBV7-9 CASSPDDSGGEETQYF
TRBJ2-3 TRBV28 CASSFLEGDTQYF
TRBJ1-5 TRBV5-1 CASSLEGGNQPQHF
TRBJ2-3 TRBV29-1 CSVVKGATDTQYF
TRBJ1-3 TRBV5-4 CASSLPGEGTGNTIYF
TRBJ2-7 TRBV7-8 CASSPSEAGWDEQYF
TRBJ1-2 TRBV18 CASSRIETGRINGYTF
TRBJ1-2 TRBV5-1 CASSLSTPPNYGYTF
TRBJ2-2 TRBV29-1 CSVTGPTGLRGAGELFF
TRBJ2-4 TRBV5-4 CASSLDAGSNIQYF
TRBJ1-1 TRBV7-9 CASSPSGVGFKAEAFF
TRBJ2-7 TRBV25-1 CASEGGIGYEQYF
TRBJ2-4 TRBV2 CASSERRIAKNIQYF
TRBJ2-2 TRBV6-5 CASSWAGELFF
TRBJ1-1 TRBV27 CASSFAGTVTEAFF
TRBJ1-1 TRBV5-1 CASSFGMNTEAFF
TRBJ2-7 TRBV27 CASSLAAPLLGYEQYF
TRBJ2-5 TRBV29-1 CSVVVYQETQYF
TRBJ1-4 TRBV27 CASSFTGANEKLFF
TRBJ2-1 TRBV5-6 CASSFTSATFF
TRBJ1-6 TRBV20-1 CSAREGAPLHF
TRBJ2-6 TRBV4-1 CASSHRRGVKSSGANVLTF
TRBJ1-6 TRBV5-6 CASSSRTGAERSYNSPLHF
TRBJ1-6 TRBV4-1 CASSPTGDSPLHF
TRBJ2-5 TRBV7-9 CASSLAEETQYF
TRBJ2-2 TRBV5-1 CASSPDTLTAGELFF
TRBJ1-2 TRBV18 CASSPNRGYTF
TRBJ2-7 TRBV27 CASSLSGPREQYF
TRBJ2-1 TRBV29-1 CSALAGGPDEQFF
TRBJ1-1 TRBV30 CAWSRDRGQNEAFF
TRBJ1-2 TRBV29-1 CSVVSATGYGYTF
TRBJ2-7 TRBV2 CASSELAGDSYEQYF
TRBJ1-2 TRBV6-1 CASSPGHRIYGYTF
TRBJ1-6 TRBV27 CASTWGGGVGSPLHF
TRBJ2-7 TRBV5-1 CASSLSDRYEQYF
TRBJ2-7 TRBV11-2 CASSGAGDAYEQYF
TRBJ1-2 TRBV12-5 CASGFPGTYGYTF
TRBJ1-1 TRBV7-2 CASSTDSAYTEAFF
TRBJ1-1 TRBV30 CAWSPLTEAFF
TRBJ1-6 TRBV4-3 CASSLSGQGFNSPLHF
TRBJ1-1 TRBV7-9 CASSLTAMNTEAFF
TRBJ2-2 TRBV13 CASSEDGELFF
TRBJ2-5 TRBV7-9 CASSLDAGAGTQYF
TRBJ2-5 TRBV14 CASSQTGTEETQYF
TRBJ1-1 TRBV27 CASSLGGNTEAFF
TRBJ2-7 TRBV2 CASLGGSLSEQYF
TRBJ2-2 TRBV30 CAWMGLTETYTGELFF
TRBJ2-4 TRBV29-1 CSADRTGGAKNIQYF